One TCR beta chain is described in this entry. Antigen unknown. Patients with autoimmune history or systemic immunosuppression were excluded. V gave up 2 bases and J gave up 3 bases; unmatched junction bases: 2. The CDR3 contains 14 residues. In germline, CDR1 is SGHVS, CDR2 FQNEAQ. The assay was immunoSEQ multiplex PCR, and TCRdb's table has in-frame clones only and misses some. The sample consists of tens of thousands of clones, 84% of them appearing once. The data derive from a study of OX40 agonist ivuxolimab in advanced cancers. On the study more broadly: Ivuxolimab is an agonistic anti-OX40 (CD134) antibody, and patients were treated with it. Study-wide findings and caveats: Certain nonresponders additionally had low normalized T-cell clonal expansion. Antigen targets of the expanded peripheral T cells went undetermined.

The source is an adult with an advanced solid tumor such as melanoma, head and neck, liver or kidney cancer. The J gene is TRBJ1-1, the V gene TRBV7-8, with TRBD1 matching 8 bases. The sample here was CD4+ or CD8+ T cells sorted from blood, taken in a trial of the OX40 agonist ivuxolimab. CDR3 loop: CASSLTTGDTEAFF. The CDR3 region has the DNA TGTGCCAGCAGCTTAACGACAGGGGACACTGAAGCTTTCTTT.